This passage covers 15 T cell receptor beta chains from one sample sequenced in a study of blood T cell repertoires in COVID-19. The assay was immunoSEQ multiplex PCR, and TCRdb's table has in-frame clones only and misses some. This table has approximately 52,000 clones, 80% to 95% appearing once. What was sequenced was peripheral blood. The receptor set was obtained from a human donor with active COVID-19. The donor label of this sample is uncertain.

The chain uses TRBV2 and TRBJ2-5; 10 bases map to TRBD2. V trimming: 7 bases; J trimming: 1 base; junction bases outside the gene matches: 3. This CDR3 has 14 amino acids. Germline V gene data show CDR1 as SNHLY and CDR2 as FYNNEI. CDR3 bases: TGTGCCAGCAACTTAGCGGGAGGCCAAGAGACCCAGTACTTC. Translated, it gives CASNLAGGQETQYF.

By frequency in the sample, this clone is large. The J gene is TRBJ1-2, the V gene TRBV24-1; D might be TRBD1 (6 bases). This CDR3 spans 13 amino acids. Trimming took 6 bases from V and 6 from J, leaving 13 bases between them. CDR1 is KGHDR and CDR2 is SFDVKD in the germline V gene. CDR3 loop: CATSPTGSDGYTF. Here the CDR3 DNA reads TGTGCCACCAGTCCAACAGGGTCGGATGGCTACACCTTC.

The chain combines TRBV5-1 with TRBJ2-7; the match to TRBD1 covers 12 bases. The germline gives CDR1 SGHRS, CDR2 YFSETQ. CDR3 size: 15 residues. Trimming removed 7 bases from V and 5 bases from J; junction bases left unmatched: 10. Written as DNA, the CDR3 is TGCGCCAGCGTCCCGGGGACAGGGGGCGTCCACGAGCAGTACTTC. Its translation is CASVPGTGGVHEQYF.

The V call is TRBV6-4, the J call TRBJ1-5; D gene uncertain. Trimming took off 4 bases at V and 0 bases at J, with 4 bases between the two ends. The CDR3 covers 13 residues. Germline loops: CDR1 MRHNA, CDR2 SNTAGT. Here the CDR3 reads CASSVSSNQPQHF. The CDR3 coding sequence is TGTGCCAGCAGTGTCAGTAGCAATCAGCCCCAGCATTTT.

The J gene is TRBJ1-3, the V gene TRBV4-1; TRBD1 might be the D (5 bases). In germline, CDR1 is MGHRA, CDR2 YSYEKL. The CDR3 runs 15 residues. Between the trimmed V and J ends, which lost 4 bases and 0 bases, there was a span of 10 bases. The CDR3 nucleotides read TGCGCCAGCAGCCGGAGACAGTCCTCTGGAAACACCATATATTTT. As protein: CASSRRQSSGNTIYF.

The J gene is TRBJ1-5, the V gene TRBV3-1 (or the pseudogene TRBV3-2); D is possibly TRBD1 (5 bases). The CDR3 covers 14 residues. Germline V gene sequence: CDR1 LGHDT, CDR2 YNNKEL (reference sequence). Trimming took 5 bases from V and 10 from J, leaving 18 bases between them. The CDR3 reads CASSRDSFFAPQHF. The DNA for the CDR3 is TGTGCCAGCAGCAGAGACAGTTTCTTCGCCCCCCAGCATTTT.

V is TRBV4-1 and J is TRBJ2-7; possible D gene TRBD1, 6 bases. The germline V gene encodes CDR1 MGHRA and CDR2 YSYEKL. This CDR3 is 13 amino acids long. The V end lost 5 bases, the J end lost 2 bases, and 10 bases lay between the germline ends. CDR3 residues: CASSLPGAYEQYF. The DNA of the CDR3 is TGCGCCAGCAGCTTGCCAGGGGCCTACGAGCAGTACTTC.

V gene TRBV4-2 combines with J gene TRBJ2-3; the match to TRBD2 covers 11 bases. V gave up 4 bases and J gave up 0 bases; unmatched junction bases: 21. Germline V gene sequence: CDR1 LGHNA, CDR2 YNFKEQ. The CDR3 runs to 22 residues. CDR3 amino acids: CASSPPGQGISGGGTSTDTQYF. CDR3 in DNA: TGTGCCAGCAGCCCACCGGGACAGGGCATTAGCGGGGGGGGAACTAGCACAGATACGCAGTATTTT.

V gene TRBV5-4 combines with J gene TRBJ1-2, with D possibly TRBD1 on 6 matching bases. V dropped 4 bases and J dropped 0 bases, with 13 bases sitting between them. Looked up from germline, CDR1 is SGHNT and CDR2 is YYREEE (reference sequence). This CDR3 is 15 amino acids long. The CDR3 DNA follows: TGTGCCAGCAGCCCGAGAAGGACAGCTAACTATGGCTACACCTTC. Translating gives CASSPRRTANYGYTF.

This chain connects TRBV9 to TRBJ2-1, with TRBD2 matching 12 bases. The CDR3 is 17 amino acids. The germline V gene encodes CDR1 SGDLS and CDR2 YYNGEE. V lost 4 bases and J lost 14; bases outside the gene matches: 19. The CDR3: CASSTGPEGLAGGVEFF. The CDR3 nucleotides are TGTGCCAGCAGCACTGGACCGGAGGGCCTAGCGGGGGGGGTGGAGTTCTTC.

The genes are TRBV7-6 and TRBJ2-2; 7 positions agree with TRBD2. CDR3 length: 13 residues. The V and J ends lost 6 bases and 7 bases, in that order; junction bases with no gene match: 5. CDR1 and CDR2 from the germline V gene are SGHVS and FNYEAQ. DNA of the CDR3: TGTGCCAGCAGTCAAAGCGGGGACGGGGAGCTGTTTTTT. Protein: CASSQSGDGELFF.

This rearrangement joins TRBV5-6 to TRBJ2-1, with 11 bases matching TRBD2. The ends lost 0 bases at V and 4 bases at J; junction bases unmatched: 0. CDR3 size: 15 residues. Germline CDR1 SGHDT, CDR2 YYEEEE. The DNA for the CDR3 is TGTGCCAGCAGCTTGGGACTAGCGGGGTACAATGAGCAGTTCTTC. As protein: CASSLGLAGYNEQFF.

The chain joins TRBV19 to TRBJ2-1; TRBD2 agrees at 7 bases. Germline CDR1 is LNHDA and CDR2 is SQIVND (reference sequence). V dropped 2 bases and J dropped 5; count of bases not matched to a gene: 3. The CDR3 runs to 14 residues. Written as DNA, the CDR3 is TGTGCCAGTAGTATATGGCTAGCGGACAATGAGCAGTTCTTC. This translates into CASSIWLADNEQFF.

The chain couples TRBV27 to TRBJ2-6, with D possibly being TRBD1 (6 bases). The CDR3 loop spans 19 amino acids. CDR1 MNHEY and CDR2 SMNVEV come from the germline V gene (reference sequence). Trimming pared 8 bases from V and 2 bases from J, leaving 25 bases between. The chain's CDR3 is CASSSRDIIRSPGANVLTF. In DNA, the CDR3 is TGTGCCAGCTCAAGTCGGGACATTATACGTAGCCCTGGGGCCAACGTCCTGACTTTC.

In nucleotides, the CDR3 is TGTGCCAGCAGCTCCCCGCCGACAGGGTCCTGTCAGCCCCAGCATTTT. Protein: CASSSPPTGSCQPQHF. This chain connects TRBV7-3 to TRBJ1-5, with 7 bases that match TRBD1. J lost 6 bases, V lost 4 bases, and 12 bases had no gene match. The germline gives CDR1 SGHTA, CDR2 FQGTGA. The CDR3 sequence is 16 residues long.